This TCR beta chain was retrieved from a study of cytomegalovirus exposure and HLA in healthy donors. Overall study context: In a later analysis, the roughly 120 validation repertoires were reported to have used the same platform as the roughly 730 first-cohort repertoires.

Losses at the gene ends were 4 bases for V and 3 bases for J; bases not matched to a gene: 15. Germline lookup yields CDR1 SGHAT and CDR2 FQNNGV. The CDR3 spans 19 residues. Produced via immunoSEQ multiplex PCR; TCRdb's table is partial and in-frame only. Of 150,000 to 200,000 clones listed, roughly 82% are singletons. The genes are TRBV11-2 and TRBJ1-6; 7 bases fit TRBD1. This TCR was sampled from a woman aged 18-29 years in good health and CMV-seronegative. Sequencing was performed on PBMCs. In DNA, the CDR3 is TGTGCCAGCAGCTCGCCCGCGGGACAGAAGACCAGCTATAATTCACCCCTCCACTTT. Amino acid sequence: CASSSPAGQKTSYNSPLHF.